One sample yielded the 13 T cell receptor beta chains listed below, sequenced in a study of blood T cell repertoires in COVID-19. Measured with immunoSEQ multiplex PCR; TCRdb has only the in-frame clones, and not every one. The top ten clones hold about 5.3% of a sample with about 250,000 clones, around 82% of them seen once. Sequenced material: peripheral blood. These receptors were taken from a woman older than 75 with active or convalescent COVID-19.

This clone showed up just a few times. The J gene is TRBJ2-7, the V gene TRBV19, with a weak D call TRBD2 (6 bases). Looked up from germline, CDR1 is LNHDA and CDR2 is SQIVND (reference sequence). The CDR3 has 14 residues. The V gene lost 3 bases and the J gene lost 5 bases, with 14 bases spanning the gap. CDR3 in DNA: TGTGCCAGTAGTATGGAGGGGTTCGGGAACGAGCAGTACTTC. Translating gives CASSMEGFGNEQYF. The full variable domain, in which reference TRBV19 and TRBJ2-7 provide the parts outside the CDR3, is DGGITQSPKYLFRKEGQNVTLSCEQNLNHDAMYWYRQDPGQGLRLIYYSQIVNDFQKGDIAEGYSVSREKKESFPLTVTSAQKNPTAFYLCASSMEGFGNEQYFGPGTRLTVT.

J is TRBJ2-7 and V is TRBV7-9; D is uncertain. Germline V lookup: CDR1 SEHNR, CDR2 FQNEAQ (reference sequence). The CDR3 loop spans 12 amino acids. V shed 5 bases and J shed 4 bases, with 9 bases lying between them. The DNA of the CDR3 is TGTGCCAGCAGCATCCAGGCGTACGAGCAGTACTTC. This gives the protein CASSIQAYEQYF.

The V and J genes are TRBV3-1 (or the pseudogene TRBV3-2) and TRBJ2-7; D possibly corresponds to TRBD1 (5 bases). V was shortened by 1 base and J by 6 bases, with 7 bases between the two germline ends. The CDR3 consists of 12 residues. CDR1 and CDR2 from the germline V gene are LGHDT and YNNKEL (reference sequence). CDR3 in amino acids: CASSQVRGEQYF. CDR3 coding DNA: TGTGCCAGCAGCCAAGTAAGGGGCGAGCAGTACTTC.

This chain links TRBV18 with TRBJ1-6; D gene unclear. Trimming removed 6 bases from V and 5 bases from J, with 11 bases in between. From germline, CDR1 is KGHSH and CDR2 LQKENI. This CDR3 contains 14 residues. The chain's CDR3 is CASSPTIDNSPLHF. CDR3 bases: TGTGCCAGCTCGCCGACAATCGATAATTCACCCCTCCACTTT. Looking up the rest from reference TRBV18 and TRBJ1-6 gives the full variable domain: NAGVMQNPRHLVRRRGQEARLRCSPMKGHSHVYWYRQLPEEGLKFMVYLQKENIIDESGMPKERFSAEFPKEGPSILRIQQVVRGDSAAYFCASSPTIDNSPLHFGNGTRLTVT.

This chain connects TRBV4-1 to TRBJ1-6; maybe TRBD1 (5 bases). Germline V gives CDR1 MGHRA, CDR2 YSYEKL. This CDR3 is built from 19 residues. V dropped 0 bases and J dropped 7 bases, with 22 bases sitting between them. CDR3 DNA: TGCGCCAGCAGCCAAGATTGGGGCAGTGTGGCGACACCGAATTCACCCCTCCACTTT. This gives the protein CASSQDWGSVATPNSPLHF.

This clone appeared once. The same CDR3 is also encoded by other DNA sequences in this sample. V is TRBV12-3 or TRBV12-4 and J is TRBJ1-6; no clear D. The CDR3 covers 12 residues. The germline V and J ends were trimmed by 3 bases and 10 bases, with 7 bases remaining between them. For the CDR3, the DNA is TGTGCCAGCAGTTTTCCGGGATCACCCCTCCACTTT. This gives the protein CASSFPGSPLHF.

The chain links TRBV5-1 to TRBJ2-7; 9 bases align to TRBD1. Losses at the gene ends were 4 bases for V and 1 base for J; bases not matched to a gene: 3. This CDR3 is built from 14 residues. Germline V lookup: CDR1 SGHRS, CDR2 YFSETQ. CDR3 DNA sequence: TGCGCCAGCAGCCCCGACAGGGGGTCCTACGAGCAGTACTTC. This codes for CASSPDRGSYEQYF.

This clone was recorded a few times. This sequence joins TRBV3-1 (or the pseudogene TRBV3-2) and TRBJ1-1, with 9 bases fitting TRBD1. V gave up 4 bases and J gave up 8 bases; unmatched junction bases: 14. The CDR3 sequence is 16 residues long. Germline loops: CDR1 LGHDT, CDR2 YNNKEL (reference sequence). The CDR3 DNA reads as TGTGCCAGCAGCCCACATATACAGCCGGGGACAGGGGAAGCTTTCTTT. It is translated as CASSPHIQPGTGEAFF.

The V gene is TRBV5-6, the J gene TRBJ1-4, with a tentative D call TRBD1 (5 bases). Germline V lookup: CDR1 SGHDT, CDR2 YYEEEE. The V and J ends lost 0 bases and 2 bases respectively, with 11 bases between them. There are 16 residues in the CDR3. The CDR3 spells CASSLAGGTTNEKLFF. CDR3 DNA: TGTGCCAGCAGCTTGGCCGGGGGAACTACTAATGAAAAACTGTTTTTT.

V and J are TRBV3-1 (or the pseudogene TRBV3-2) and TRBJ2-3; 8 bases line up with TRBD2. Germline V gene sequence: CDR1 LGHDT, CDR2 YNNKEL (reference sequence). The CDR3 runs 15 residues. The J segment lost 5 bases and the V segment lost 0 bases, leaving 4 bases of the junction unmatched. The CDR3 reads CASSQDVLAGDTQYF. CDR3 coding DNA: TGTGCCAGCAGCCAAGATGTCCTAGCGGGAGATACGCAGTATTTT.

This rearrangement joins TRBV28 to TRBJ1-5; the D gene is possibly TRBD1 (6 bases). Germline V gene data show CDR1 as MDHEN and CDR2 as SYDVKM. This CDR3 is built from 15 residues. Trimming removed 2 bases from V and 5 bases from J, with 13 bases in between. The CDR3 nucleotides read TGTGCCAGCAGTTTACTACAGGGAGGGGATCAGCCCCAGCATTTT. It encodes CASSLLQGGDQPQHF. The whole variable domain, filled in from reference TRBV28 and TRBJ1-5, reads DVKVTQSSRYLVKRTGEKVFLECVQDMDHENMFWYRQDPGLGLRLIYFSYDVKMKEKGDIPEGYSVSREKKERFSLILESASTNQTSMYLCASSLLQGGDQPQHFGDGTRLSIL.

The chain carries TRBV5-1 and TRBJ2-7; D possibly corresponds to TRBD1 (6 bases). V shed 4 bases and J shed 2 bases, with 10 bases lying between them. The germline V gene has CDR1 SGHRS and CDR2 YFSETQ. CDR3 size: 13 residues. This CDR3 reads CASSAQGPYEQYF. DNA of the CDR3: TGCGCCAGCAGCGCACAGGGTCCCTACGAGCAGTACTTC.

A few counts support this clone. The chain carries TRBV10-2 and TRBJ2-7, with 10 bases identical to TRBD1. V was clipped by 2 bases and J by 2 bases; unmatched bases: 0. This CDR3 region has 14 residues. Germline V gene sequence: CDR1 WSHSY, CDR2 SAAADI. The CDR3 sequence: CASSEGQGAYEQYF. The CDR3 DNA sequence: TGCGCCAGCAGTGAGGGACAGGGGGCCTACGAGCAGTACTTC.